This T cell receptor (beta chain) was obtained from a study of cytomegalovirus exposure and HLA in healthy donors. General observations from the study: Follow-up analysis later connected one missense variant in DCLRE1C with trimming of TCR beta V- and J-genes.

In the PCR, 60 Vbeta and 13 Jbeta primers were used. Data came from immunoSEQ multiplex PCR; TCRdb stores just in-frame clones and leaves some out. The sample has around 110,000 clones, approximately 70% seen once; the top ten hold around 9%. On this clone: What it binds is unknown.

V gave up 4 bases and J gave up 1 base, with 14 bases separating them. CDR1 and CDR2 from the germline V gene are SGHRS and YFSETQ. The CDR3 covers 15 residues. The sequencing sample was made of PBMCs. The chain couples TRBV5-1 to TRBJ1-1, with D tentatively TRBD1 (6 bases). The sequence was collected from a man in his thirties or forties in good health and CMV-seropositive. CDR3 amino acids: CASSQDGQPNTEAFF. In nucleotides, the CDR3 is TGCGCCAGCAGCCAGGACGGACAGCCGAACACTGAAGCTTTCTTT.